The entry below describes one TCR beta chain. The data were obtained in a study of blood T cell repertoires in COVID-19. Authors' methods: Researchers report that nucleated cell counts were estimated from reference gene primer amplification. Produced via immunoSEQ multiplex PCR; TCRdb's table is partial and in-frame only. V, J and clone size are those of that table, while D and trimming were read from the DNA. The sample consists of roughly 180,000 clones, about 91% of them appearing once. Sample: peripheral blood. This receptor was identified in a woman aged 25 to 39 with acute or convalescent COVID-19.

CDR3 nucleotide sequence: TGCAGCGTTGAAGAGACTACCGCCTATGGAAACACCATATATTTT. It yields the protein CSVEETTAYGNTIYF. The chain is built from TRBV29-1 and TRBJ1-3; D unclear. From germline, CDR1 is SQVTM and CDR2 ANQGSEA. This CDR3 comprises 15 residues. V dropped 0 bases and J dropped 3 bases, with 12 bases sitting between them.